Listed below are T cell receptor beta chains from one sample, sequenced in a study of OX40 agonist ivuxolimab in advanced cancers. The repertoire was sequenced with immunoSEQ multiplex PCR; TCRdb's copy has only in-frame clones and lacks some. This table holds fewer than 120,000 clones, approximately 89% found once. Sequenced material: CD4+ or CD8+ T cells sorted from blood, taken in a trial of the OX40 agonist ivuxolimab. The receptor source for this set is an adult with an advanced solid tumor such as melanoma, head and neck, liver or kidney cancer. Each CDR3 is given with its conserved first and last residue. The D gene is left open where the match is weak. Size tells how often a clone was seen (once, few, many) or the class of an expanded clone, and some rows leave it out.

D gene,clone size,V gene,J gene,CDR3 protein,CDR3 DNA
-,-,TRBV6-5,TRBJ1-1,CASRRYSAEAFF,TGTGCCAGCAGGCGTTATAGTGCTGAAGCTTTCTTT
-,-,TRBV19,TRBJ2-7,CASSTSRDSYEQYF,TGTGCCAGTAGTACTAGCAGAGACTCCTACGAGCAGTACTTC
-,-,TRBV9,TRBJ1-5,CASSVDGRGQPQHF,TGTGCCAGCAGCGTAGATGGCAGGGGCCAGCCCCAGCATTTT
-,few,TRBV19,TRBJ1-5,CAVAQGRNQPQHF,TGTGCCGTGGCGCAGGGAAGAAATCAGCCCCAGCATTTT
-,-,TRBV11-2,TRBJ2-2,CASSLGSRAGGELFF,TGTGCCAGCAGCTTAGGGTCTAGGGCAGGCGGGGAGCTGTTTTTT
TRBD1,-,TRBV6-5,TRBJ2-7,CASSYAWDRGNEQYF,TGTGCCAGCAGTTACGCCTGGGACAGGGGAAACGAGCAGTACTTC
TRBD1,-,TRBV2,TRBJ2-1,CASTREGQSNEQFF,TGTGCCAGCACTAGAGAGGGACAGAGCAATGAGCAGTTCTTC
-,-,TRBV5-6,TRBJ2-2,CASSLPDSTGELFF,TGTGCCAGCAGCTTACCCGACAGTACCGGGGAGCTGTTTTTT
TRBD1,-,TRBV10-3,TRBJ2-7,CAISPGQGIYEQYF,TGTGCCATCAGTCCGGGACAGGGAATCTACGAGCAGTACTTC
-,-,TRBV7-9,TRBJ2-3,CASSLRDSPFDTQYF,TGTGCCAGCAGTCTGAGGGACTCTCCCTTCGATACGCAGTATTTT
-,-,TRBV9,TRBJ2-1,CASSVRDTTNNEQFF,TGTGCCAGCAGCGTAAGGGACACAACCAACAATGAGCAGTTCTTC
TRBD1,-,TRBV5-1,TRBJ2-7,CASSLNPGQGSYEQYF,TGCGCCAGCAGCCTTAATCCGGGACAGGGGTCCTACGAGCAGTACTTC
-,once,TRBV19,TRBJ2-7,CASSTGRTQEQYF,TGTGCCAGTAGTACGGGACGGACCCAGGAGCAGTACTTC
-,-,TRBV6-6,TRBJ1-4,CASKRQENEKLFF,TGTGCCAGCAAGCGACAGGAGAATGAAAAACTGTTTTTT
-,-,TRBV2,TRBJ1-1,CASSEALLGLAFF,TGTGCCAGCAGTGAAGCGCTTCTAGGCCTGGCTTTCTTT
TRBD2,many,TRBV7-2,TRBJ2-1,CASRRGSSHYNEQFF,TGTGCCAGCAGGCGCGGGAGCTCGCACTACAATGAGCAGTTCTTC
TRBD1,-,TRBV5-4,TRBJ2-7,CASRPGQGFPIYEQYF,TGTGCCAGCAGGCCGGGACAGGGTTTCCCAATCTACGAGCAGTACTTC
TRBD1,-,TRBV7-3,TRBJ2-7,CASSLNRGSEQYF,TGTGCCAGCAGCTTAAACAGGGGCTCCGAGCAGTACTTC
-,-,TRBV30,TRBJ1-1,CACTPRGMNTEAFF,TGTGCCTGCACCCCTAGGGGGATGAACACTGAAGCTTTCTTT
-,once,TRBV28,TRBJ1-2,CASSLGGRGYTF,TGTGCCAGCAGTTTAGGGGGTAGAGGCTACACCTTC
-,-,TRBV18,TRBJ1-3,CASSPSRGGHPSGNTIYF,TGTGCCAGCTCACCATCTCGGGGGGGACATCCCTCTGGAAACACCATATATTTT
-,-,TRBV15,TRBJ2-7,CATSRDGESSYEQYF,TGTGCCACCAGCAGAGATGGCGAAAGCTCCTACGAGCAGTACTTC
-,-,TRBV10-3,TRBJ2-3,CAISGLYNGRNPVDTQYF,TGTGCCATCAGTGGATTGTATAACGGACGGAACCCCGTGGATACGCAGTATTTT
TRBD1,-,TRBV6-5,TRBJ1-2,CASSYSSRTGGGYTF,TGTGCCAGCAGTTACTCGAGCAGGACAGGCGGTGGCTACACCTTC
TRBD1,once,TRBV7-8,TRBJ1-3,CASSLRTGVGNTIYF,TGTGCCAGCAGCTTACGGACAGGGGTAGGAAACACCATATATTTT
-,-,TRBV14,TRBJ2-1,CASSQDLGAEQFF,TGTGCCAGCAGCCAAGATCTAGGGGCCGAGCAGTTCTTC
-,-,TRBV30,TRBJ2-3,CGLQGGWADTQYF,TGTGGTCTCCAGGGAGGTTGGGCAGATACGCAGTATTTT
TRBD2,-,TRBV4-3,TRBJ2-7,CASSQDSGSISQYF,TGCGCCAGCAGCCAAGATAGCGGGAGTATCTCGCAGTACTTC
-,once,TRBV29-1,TRBJ1-3,CSVEEWMISGNTIYF,TGCAGCGTTGAAGAATGGATGATCTCTGGAAACACCATATATTTT
-,-,TRBV7-2,TRBJ1-3,CASSVPGASSGNTIYF,TGTGCCAGCAGCGTCCCCGGGGCTTCCTCTGGAAACACCATATATTTT
-,-,TRBV7-2,TRBJ1-5,CASSLALSNQPQHF,TGTGCCAGCAGCTTAGCCCTTAGCAATCAGCCCCAGCATTTT
-,once,TRBV5-5,TRBJ2-4,CASSFRDNLLAKNIQYF,TGTGCCAGCAGCTTTAGGGACAACTTACTAGCCAAAAACATTCAGTACTTC
-,-,TRBV18,TRBJ2-7,CASSRVPAGELEQYF,TGTGCCAGCTCACGAGTCCCAGCAGGGGAACTCGAGCAGTACTTC
-,-,TRBV30,TRBJ1-1,CAWSAGTPNTEAFF,TGTGCCTGGAGTGCCGGGACACCTAACACTGAAGCTTTCTTT
-,few,TRBV28,TRBJ1-1,CASTLIFKNTEAFF,TGTGCCAGCACTCTTATATTCAAGAACACTGAAGCTTTCTTT
-,few,TRBV14,TRBJ2-7,CASSLQGLTYEQYF,TGTGCCAGCAGCCTTCAGGGATTAACCTACGAGCAGTACTTC
TRBD2,-,TRBV5-1,TRBJ2-5,CASRSRTSGEETQYF,TGCGCCAGCCGTTCTCGGACTAGCGGTGAAGAGACCCAGTACTTC
-,-,TRBV28,TRBJ2-7,CASSLQGGLPEQYF,TGTGCCAGCAGTTTGCAGGGGGGTCTCCCCGAGCAGTACTTC
-,-,TRBV5-4,TRBJ2-2,CASSLNTGELFF,TGTGCCAGCAGCTTGAACACCGGGGAGCTGTTTTTT
-,-,TRBV29-1,TRBJ1-2,CSVVIGGAGRGPNYGYTF,TGCAGCGTTGTAATAGGAGGGGCAGGAAGGGGACCTAACTATGGCTACACCTTC
TRBD2,-,TRBV27,TRBJ2-2,CASRGGSTGELFF,TGTGCCAGCAGAGGCGGGAGCACCGGGGAGCTGTTTTTT
-,-,TRBV6-6,TRBJ1-5,CASRGVGGLNQPQHF,TGTGCCAGCCGTGGGGTAGGGGGGCTAAATCAGCCCCAGCATTTT
-,-,TRBV10-3,TRBJ1-2,CAIRGMGYTF,TGTGCCATCAGAGGGATGGGGTACACCTTC
-,-,TRBV4-2,TRBJ1-3,CASSYRMGSGNTIYF,TGTGCCAGCAGCTACAGGATGGGGTCTGGAAACACCATATATTTT
TRBD1,-,TRBV7-2,TRBJ2-2,CASSPGDRSFPGELFF,TGTGCCAGCAGCCCCGGGGACAGGAGTTTTCCCGGGGAGCTGTTTTTT
TRBD2,-,TRBV30,TRBJ2-7,CACQVKAGGNYEQYF,TGTGCCTGCCAAGTGAAAGCGGGGGGTAACTACGAGCAGTACTTC
TRBD2,-,TRBV7-8,TRBJ2-3,CASSLVMDRAGDAGTDTQYF,TGTGCCAGCAGCTTAGTGATGGATCGAGCGGGAGACGCCGGCACAGATACGCAGTATTTT
TRBD1,few,TRBV14,TRBJ1-6,CASSQTPRTGLHF,TGTGCCAGCAGCCAAACCCCCCGGACAGGCCTCCACTTT
TRBD1,-,TRBV6-6,TRBJ1-2,CASSENRGRYGYTF,TGTGCCAGCAGTGAGAACAGGGGGCGTTACGGCTACACCTTC
TRBD1,-,TRBV7-3,TRBJ2-7,CASSLGTANTYEQYF,TGTGCCAGCAGCCTCGGGACAGCGAATACCTACGAGCAGTACTTC